This T cell receptor beta chain is drawn from a study of shared clonotypes between healthy human individuals. This clone was counted once. The antigen is undetermined. Study findings and constraints: Rarefaction gave evidence that sorted-subset sequencing remained incomplete despite large depth.

This table comes from immunoSEQ multiplex PCR, and its TCRdb copy is limited to in-frame clones, with some not included. The table shows 2 million or so clones, with 90% to 95% occurring only once. Germline V CDR1 and CDR2: MNHNS, SASEGT. V lost 7 bases, J lost 0 bases, and 4 bases stayed unmatched. CDR3 length: 15 residues. Within Nashville, Tennessee resided all donors, each a Caucasian adult. This rearrangement joins TRBV6-1 to TRBJ1-3; 9 nucleotides align to TRBD1. Input material: naive CD4+ T cells sorted from blood. Stated subset: CD45RA+ positively selected. The sequence was collected from a man in his late teens or twenties in good health. CDR3 residues: CASKRDRDSGNTIYF. CDR3 DNA sequence: TGTGCCAGCAAGAGGGACAGGGACTCTGGAAACACCATATATTTT.